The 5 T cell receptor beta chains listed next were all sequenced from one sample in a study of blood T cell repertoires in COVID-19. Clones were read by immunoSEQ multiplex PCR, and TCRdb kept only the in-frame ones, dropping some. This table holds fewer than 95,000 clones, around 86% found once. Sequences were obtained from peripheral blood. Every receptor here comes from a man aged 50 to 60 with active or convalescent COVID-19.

CDR3 sequence (DNA): TGCGCCAGCGCCCGGGGGGACGAGTTGGACACTGAAGCTTTCTTT. It codes for CASARGDELDTEAFF. V and J are TRBV5-1 and TRBJ1-1; D may be TRBD1 (5 bases). This CDR3 is 15 amino acids long. Trimming shortened V by 7 bases and J by 3 bases, and 19 bases separated the two germline ends. Germline CDR1 and CDR2: SGHRS and YFSETQ. The variable domain in full, with the rest retrieved from reference TRBV5-1 and TRBJ1-1, is KAGVTQTPRYLIKTRGQQVTLSCSPISGHRSVSWYQQTPGQGLQFLFEYFSETQRNKGNFPGRFSGRQFSNSRSEMNVSTLELGDSALYLCASARGDELDTEAFFGQGTRLTVV.

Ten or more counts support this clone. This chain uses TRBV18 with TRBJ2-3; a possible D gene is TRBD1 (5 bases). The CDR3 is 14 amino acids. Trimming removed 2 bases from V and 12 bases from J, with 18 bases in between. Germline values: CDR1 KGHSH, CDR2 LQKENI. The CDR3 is CASSPSRDKQGQYF. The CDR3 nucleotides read TGTGCCAGCTCACCATCCCGAGACAAGCAGGGACAGTATTTT.

This chain's CDR3 is CASSLDTRTDTQYF. CDR3 DNA: TGCGCCAGCAGCTTGGACACCCGCACAGATACGCAGTATTTT. The chain joins TRBV5-1 to TRBJ2-3; D unresolved. Germline V CDR1 and CDR2: SGHRS, YFSETQ. The CDR3 totals 14 residues. Trimming cost V 0 bases and J 1 base, with 6 bases left between them.

The CDR3 is CASSVVGDYYTDTQYF. DNA of the CDR3: TGTGCCAGCAGCGTAGTGGGGGACTACTACACAGATACGCAGTATTTT. The chain couples TRBV9 to TRBJ2-3; 7 nucleotides match TRBD2. V shed 0 bases, J shed 2 bases, and the junction held 6 bases outside the gene matches. The CDR3 length is 16 residues. Germline loops: CDR1 SGDLS, CDR2 YYNGEE. The variable domain in full, completed from reference TRBV9 and TRBJ2-3, reads DSGVTQTPKHLITATGQRVTLRCSPRSGDLSVYWYQQSLDQGLQFLIQYYNGEERAKGNILERFSAQQFPDLHSELNLSSLELGDSALYFCASSVVGDYYTDTQYFGPGTRLTVL.

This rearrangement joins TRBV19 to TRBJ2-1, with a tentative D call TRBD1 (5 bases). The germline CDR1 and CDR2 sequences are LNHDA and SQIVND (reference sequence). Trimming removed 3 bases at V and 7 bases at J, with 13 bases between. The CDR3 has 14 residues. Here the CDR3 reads CASSIQGGSNEQFF. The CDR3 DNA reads TGTGCCAGTAGTATCCAGGGTGGTTCGAATGAGCAGTTCTTC.